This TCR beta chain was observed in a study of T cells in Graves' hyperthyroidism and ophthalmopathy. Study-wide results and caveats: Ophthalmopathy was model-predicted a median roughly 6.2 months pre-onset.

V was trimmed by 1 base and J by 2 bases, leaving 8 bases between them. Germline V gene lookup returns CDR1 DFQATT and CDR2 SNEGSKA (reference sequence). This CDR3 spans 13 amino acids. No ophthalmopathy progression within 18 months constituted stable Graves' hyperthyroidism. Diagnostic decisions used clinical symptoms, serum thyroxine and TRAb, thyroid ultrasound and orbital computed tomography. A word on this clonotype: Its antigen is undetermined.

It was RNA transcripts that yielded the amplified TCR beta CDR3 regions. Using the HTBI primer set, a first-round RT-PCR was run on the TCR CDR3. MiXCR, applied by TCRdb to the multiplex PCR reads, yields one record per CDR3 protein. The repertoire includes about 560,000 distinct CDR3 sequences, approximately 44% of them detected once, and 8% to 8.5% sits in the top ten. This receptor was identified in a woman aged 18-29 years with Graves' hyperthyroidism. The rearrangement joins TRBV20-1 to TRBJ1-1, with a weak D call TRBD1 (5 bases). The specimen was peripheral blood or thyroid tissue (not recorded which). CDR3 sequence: CSARVWGNTEAFF. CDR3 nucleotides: TGCAGTGCTAGAGTATGGGGCAACACTGAAGCTTTCTTT.